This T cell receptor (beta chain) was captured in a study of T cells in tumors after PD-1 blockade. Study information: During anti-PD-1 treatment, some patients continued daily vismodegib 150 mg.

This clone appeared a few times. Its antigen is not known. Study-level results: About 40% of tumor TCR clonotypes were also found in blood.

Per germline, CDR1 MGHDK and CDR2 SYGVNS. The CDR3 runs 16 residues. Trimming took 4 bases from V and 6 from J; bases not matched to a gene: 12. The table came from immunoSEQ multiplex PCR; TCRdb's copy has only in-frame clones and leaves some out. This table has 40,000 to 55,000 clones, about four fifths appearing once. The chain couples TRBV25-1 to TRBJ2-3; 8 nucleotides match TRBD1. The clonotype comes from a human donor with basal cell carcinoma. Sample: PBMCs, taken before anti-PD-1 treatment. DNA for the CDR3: TGTGCCAGCAGTGGAGACAGGGGAGGAAGGTTGGATACGCAGTATTTT. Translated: CASSGDRGGRLDTQYF.